This TCR beta chain was identified in a study of blood T cell repertoires in COVID-19. Study context: Sites in the United States, Italy and Spain provided acute and convalescent COVID-19 samples. T cells, B-cell-depleted T cells, or PBMCs supplied cDNA or gDNA.

The CDR3 is 11 amino acids. Germline assignment: CDR1 LNHDA and CDR2 SQIVND (reference sequence). Trimming left V 7 bases short and J 7 bases short, with 9 bases between. The Seattle patients joined while their infection was active and were tracked longitudinally afterward. Per the study methods: Quantification of nucleated cells was approximated via reference gene primer amplification. The repertoire was sequenced with immunoSEQ multiplex PCR; TCRdb's copy has only in-frame clones and lacks some. V and J calls and clone size are as listed in that table; D and trimming were resolved from the DNA. Of 200,000 to 250,000 clones listed, about 83% are singletons.

The specimen sequenced was peripheral blood. The chain employs TRBV19 and TRBJ2-3; D is possibly TRBD1 (6 bases). The source of this sequence is a woman in her thirties with COVID-19, enrolled during active disease. In DNA, the CDR3 is TGTGCCAGTACCGGACAGAATACGCAGTATTTT. Translation gives CASTGQNTQYF.